The source of this T cell receptor (beta chain) is a study of cytomegalovirus exposure and HLA in healthy donors. General study points: Solely CMV serostatus was available to characterize immune exposure. About 90% or about 30% of the time was how often most TCR beta V segments were productive, according to an earlier analysis.

This clone was seen a few times. Its antigen is not known. PCR primers comprised 60 Vbeta and 13 Jbeta primers. Some clones are missing from TCRdb's copy, which holds only in-frame ones; the method was immunoSEQ multiplex PCR. The table records about 130,000 clones, roughly 74% of them present only once. The V gene's germline CDR1 is SNHLY and CDR2 FYNNEI. This CDR3 region has 14 residues. V lost 5 bases and J lost 5, with 15 bases in between. The rearrangement links TRBV2 to TRBJ1-1, with D perhaps matching TRBD1 (6 bases). The source is a man between 40 and 49 years old in good health and CMV-seronegative. Material for sequencing was PBMCs. The CDR3 DNA sequence: TGTGCCAGCAGTCAGGGGTCGTATACAACTGAAGCTTTCTTT. Protein: CASSQGSYTTEAFF.